The 7 T cell receptor beta chains presented below share a single source sample, sequenced in a study of blood T cells in healthy people across ages (dated by TCRdb to about 2015). Libraries were constructed by 5' RACE. Sequenced on an Illumina HiSeq 2500. A second PCR of roughly 6 to 12 cycles was performed with a sample-barcoded 5' primer and a J-beta primer mix. The public reads were run again by TCRdb, first through fastp at Q25 and then through MiXCR, and only productive beta chains were kept. Each entry merges the rows of one CDR3 protein and shows their most common DNA and genes. The sample data list under 750,000 distinct CDR3 sequences, and around half of these were observed just once. The top ten hold around 23% of the sample. Sequences were obtained from blood. Source of these receptors: a man older than 75 in good health.

The chain is built from TRBV3-1 and TRBJ1-1; D might be TRBD1 (6 bases). The germline V and J ends were trimmed by 3 bases and 11 bases, with 13 bases remaining between them. Germline V gene data show CDR1 as LGHDT and CDR2 as YNNKEL (reference sequence). This CDR3 is built from 12 residues. Written as DNA, the CDR3 is TGTGCCAGCAGCCAGTTGGGGAGGGGGGCTTTCTTT. It codes for CASSQLGRGAFF. Together with reference TRBV3-1 and TRBJ1-1, the CDR3 gives the full variable domain: DTAVSQTPKYLVTQMGNDKSIKCEQNLGHDTMYWYKQDSKKFLKIMFSYNNKELIINETVPNRFSPKSPDKAHLNLHINSLELGDSAVYFCASSQLGRGAFFGQGTRLTVV.

This chain uses TRBV20-1 with TRBJ2-2; unclear D gene. The CDR3 is 13 residues long. The germline V and J ends were trimmed by 3 bases and 7 bases, with 12 bases remaining between them. Germline CDR1 reads DFQATT; CDR2 reads SNEGSKA (reference sequence). CDR3 residues: CSARGSPNGELFF. The CDR3, as DNA: TGCAGTGCTAGGGGGTCCCCCAACGGGGAGCTGTTTTTT.

This clonotype has more than one count but fewer than ten. The CDR3 DNA follows: TGTGCCAGCAGTGACGAGACGTCCTCGGAGACCCAGTACTTC. It specifies CASSDETSSETQYF. V gene TRBV25-1 combines with J gene TRBJ2-7; D unresolved. Near its end, the DNA agrees better with TRBJ2-5, so the J call may be wrong. The CDR3 runs to 14 residues. The germline V gene has CDR1 MGHDK and CDR2 SYGVNS.

The chain joins TRBV11-3 to TRBJ2-5, with TRBD1 matching over 11 bases. TRBJ2-7 explains the end of the DNA better; the J call may be wrong. Germline CDR1 is SGHNT and CDR2 is YENEEA. The CDR3 is 15 residues long. The CDR3 sequence: CASSLRGTGGNEQYF. CDR3 nucleotides: TGTGCCAGCAGCTTACGTGGGACAGGGGGGAACGAGCAGTACTTC.

There are many counts of this clonotype. The rearrangement joins TRBV6-6 to TRBJ1-2; the D is unclear. Germline-derived CDR1 and CDR2 are MNHNY and SVGAGI (reference sequence). CDR3 length: 13 residues. Trimming stripped 2 bases from V and 6 bases from J, with 10 bases between. The CDR3 loop is CASSYPRKDGYTF. CDR3 in DNA: TGTGCCAGCAGTTACCCCCGCAAGGATGGCTACACCTTC.

The V gene is TRBV6-2 or TRBV6-3, the J gene TRBJ2-5; no reliable D call. The DNA end lines up better with TRBJ2-7; the J call may be wrong. Germline CDR1 MNHEY, CDR2 SVGEGT. The length of the CDR3 is 17 residues. CDR3 loop: CASRPPLLVGLGYEQYF. For the CDR3, the DNA is TGTGCCAGCAGACCACCCCTCCTCGTGGGTCTTGGTTACGAGCAGTACTTC.

The chain is built from TRBV18 and TRBJ2-7; the D gene is possibly TRBD2 (5 bases). Matching the DNA end better, TRBJ2-5 makes the J call doubtful. CDR3 size: 15 residues. From germline, CDR1 is KGHSH and CDR2 LQKENI. CDR3 DNA: TGTGCCAGCTCACCGCTCGGAGGAGCCCAAGAGACCCAGTACTTC. Its protein product is CASSPLGGAQETQYF.